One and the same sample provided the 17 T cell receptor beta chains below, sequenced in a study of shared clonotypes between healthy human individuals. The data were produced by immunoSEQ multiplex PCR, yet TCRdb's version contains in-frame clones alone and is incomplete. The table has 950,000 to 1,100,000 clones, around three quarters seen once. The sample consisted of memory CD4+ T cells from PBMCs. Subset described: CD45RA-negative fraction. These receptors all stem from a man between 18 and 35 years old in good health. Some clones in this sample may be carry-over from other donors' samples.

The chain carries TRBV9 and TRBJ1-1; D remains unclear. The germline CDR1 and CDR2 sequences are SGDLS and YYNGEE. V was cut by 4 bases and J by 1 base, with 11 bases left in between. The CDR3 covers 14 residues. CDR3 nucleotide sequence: TGTGCCAGCAGCCCCCGCCGCGAGAACACTGAAGCTTTCTTT. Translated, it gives CASSPRRENTEAFF.

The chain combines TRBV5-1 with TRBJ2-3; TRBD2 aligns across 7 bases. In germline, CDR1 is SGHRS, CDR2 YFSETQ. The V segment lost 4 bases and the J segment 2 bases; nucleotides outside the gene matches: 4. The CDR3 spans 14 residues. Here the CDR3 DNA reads TGCGCCAGCAGCGGGGGACTACACACAGATACGCAGTATTTT. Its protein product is CASSGGLHTDTQYF.

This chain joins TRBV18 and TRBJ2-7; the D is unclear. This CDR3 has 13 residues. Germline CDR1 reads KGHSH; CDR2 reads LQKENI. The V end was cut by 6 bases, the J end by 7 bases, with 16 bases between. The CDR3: CASSETPSREQYF. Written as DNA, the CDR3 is TGTGCCAGCTCCGAGACACCATCCAGGGAGCAGTACTTC.

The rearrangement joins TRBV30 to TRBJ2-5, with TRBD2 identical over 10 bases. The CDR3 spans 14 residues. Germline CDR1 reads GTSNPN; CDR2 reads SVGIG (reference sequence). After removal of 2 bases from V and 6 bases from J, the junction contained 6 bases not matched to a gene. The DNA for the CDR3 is TGTGCCTGGAGTATCCTAGCGGGAGTGCAGACCCAGTACTTC. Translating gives CAWSILAGVQTQYF.

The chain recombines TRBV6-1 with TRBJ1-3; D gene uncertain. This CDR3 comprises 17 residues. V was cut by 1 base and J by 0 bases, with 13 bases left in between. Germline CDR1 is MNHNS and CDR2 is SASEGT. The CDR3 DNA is TGTGCCAGCAGTGAAGTTAACAGTGCCCTCTCTGGAAACACCATATATTTT. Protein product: CASSEVNSALSGNTIYF.

The CDR3 loop reads CASKELAGESYEQYF. The CDR3 bases are TGCGCCAGCAAGGAATTAGCTGGAGAGTCCTACGAGCAGTACTTC. The rearrangement links TRBV5-1 to TRBJ2-7; D unclear. Germline CDR1 SGHRS, CDR2 YFSETQ. The CDR3 sequence is 15 residues long. The ends were cut back, 6 bases at V and 1 base at J, with 17 bases in the middle.

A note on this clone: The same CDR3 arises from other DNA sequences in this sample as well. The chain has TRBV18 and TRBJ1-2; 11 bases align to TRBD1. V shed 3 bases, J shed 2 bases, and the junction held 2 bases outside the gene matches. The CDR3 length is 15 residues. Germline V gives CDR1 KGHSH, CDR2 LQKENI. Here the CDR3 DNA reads TGTGCCAGCTCACCCGGGACAGGGGGAAACTATGGCTACACCTTC. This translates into CASSPGTGGNYGYTF.

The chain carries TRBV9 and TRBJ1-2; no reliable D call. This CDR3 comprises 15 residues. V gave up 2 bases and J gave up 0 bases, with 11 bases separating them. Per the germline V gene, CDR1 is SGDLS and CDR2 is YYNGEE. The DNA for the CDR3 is TGTGCCAGCAGCGTTTTCAGTGGCCCTAACTATGGCTACACCTTC. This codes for CASSVFSGPNYGYTF.

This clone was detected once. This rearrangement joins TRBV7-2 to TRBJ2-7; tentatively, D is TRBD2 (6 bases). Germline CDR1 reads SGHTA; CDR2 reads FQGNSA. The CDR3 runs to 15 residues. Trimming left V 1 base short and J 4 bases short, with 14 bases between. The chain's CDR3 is CASSLVFGTEYEQYF. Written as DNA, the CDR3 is TGTGCCAGCAGCTTAGTCTTCGGGACTGAGTACGAGCAGTACTTC. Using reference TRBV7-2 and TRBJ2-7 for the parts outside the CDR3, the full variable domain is GAGVSQSPSNKVTEKGKDVELRCDPISGHTALYWYRQSLGQGLEFLIYFQGNSAPDKSGLPSDRFSAERTGGSVSTLTIQRTQQEDSAVYLCASSLVFGTEYEQYFGPGTRLTVT.

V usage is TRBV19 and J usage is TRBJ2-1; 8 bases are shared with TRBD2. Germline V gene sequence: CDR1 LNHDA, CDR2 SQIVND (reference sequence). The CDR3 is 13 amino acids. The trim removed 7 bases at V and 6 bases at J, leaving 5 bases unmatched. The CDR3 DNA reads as TGTGCCAGTAACGAGCGGGGGTTCAATGAGCAGTTCTTC. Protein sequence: CASNERGFNEQFF. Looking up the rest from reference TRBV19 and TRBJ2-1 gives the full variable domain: DGGITQSPKYLFRKEGQNVTLSCEQNLNHDAMYWYRQDPGQGLRLIYYSQIVNDFQKGDIAEGYSVSREKKESFPLTVTSAQKNPTAFYLCASNERGFNEQFFGPGTRLTVL.

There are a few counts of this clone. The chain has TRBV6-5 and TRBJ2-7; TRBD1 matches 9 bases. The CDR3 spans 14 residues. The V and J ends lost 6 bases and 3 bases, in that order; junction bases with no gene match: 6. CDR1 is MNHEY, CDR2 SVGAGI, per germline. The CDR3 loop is CASRGTGRGYEQYF. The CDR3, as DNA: TGTGCCAGCAGAGGGACAGGGCGAGGCTACGAGCAGTACTTC.

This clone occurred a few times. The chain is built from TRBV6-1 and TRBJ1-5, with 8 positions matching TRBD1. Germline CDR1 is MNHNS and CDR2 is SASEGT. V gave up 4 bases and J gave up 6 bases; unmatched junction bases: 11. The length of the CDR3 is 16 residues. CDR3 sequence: CASSGRTGSIGQPQHF. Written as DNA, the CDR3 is TGTGCCAGCAGTGGAAGGACAGGGTCGATCGGTCAGCCCCAGCATTTT.

The CDR3 sequence is CASSYRANYGYTF. The CDR3, as DNA: TGTGCCAGCAGTTACCGGGCGAACTATGGCTACACCTTC. The chain links TRBV28 to TRBJ1-2; D remains unclear. This CDR3 region has 13 residues. V shed 4 bases and J shed 2 bases, with 8 bases lying between them. Germline CDR1 is MDHEN and CDR2 is SYDVKM.

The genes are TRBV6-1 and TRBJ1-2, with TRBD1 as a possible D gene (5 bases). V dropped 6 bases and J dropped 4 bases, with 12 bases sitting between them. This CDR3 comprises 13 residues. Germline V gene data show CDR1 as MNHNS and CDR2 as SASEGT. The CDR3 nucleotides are TGTGCCAGCAGACCGGGGCCCACCTATGGCTACACCTTC. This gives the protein CASRPGPTYGYTF.

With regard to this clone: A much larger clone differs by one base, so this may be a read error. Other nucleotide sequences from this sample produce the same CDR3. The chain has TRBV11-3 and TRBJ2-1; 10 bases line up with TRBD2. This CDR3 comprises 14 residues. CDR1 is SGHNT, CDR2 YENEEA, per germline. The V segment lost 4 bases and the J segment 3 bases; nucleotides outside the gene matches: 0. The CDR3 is CASSSSGSYNEQFF. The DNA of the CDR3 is TGTGCCAGCAGCTCTAGCGGGAGCTACAATGAGCAGTTCTTC. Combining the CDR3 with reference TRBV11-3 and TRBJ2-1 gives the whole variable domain EAGVVQSPRYKIIEKKQPVAFWCNPISGHNTLYWYLQNLGQGPELLIRYENEEAVDDSQLPKDRFSAERLKGVDSTLKIQPAELGDSAVYLCASSSSGSYNEQFFGPGTRLTVL.

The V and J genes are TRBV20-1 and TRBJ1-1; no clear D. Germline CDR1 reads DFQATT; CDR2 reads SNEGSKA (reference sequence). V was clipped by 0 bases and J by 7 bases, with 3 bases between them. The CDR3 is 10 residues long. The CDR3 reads CSARDNEAFF. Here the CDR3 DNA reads TGCAGTGCTAGAGATAATGAAGCTTTCTTT.

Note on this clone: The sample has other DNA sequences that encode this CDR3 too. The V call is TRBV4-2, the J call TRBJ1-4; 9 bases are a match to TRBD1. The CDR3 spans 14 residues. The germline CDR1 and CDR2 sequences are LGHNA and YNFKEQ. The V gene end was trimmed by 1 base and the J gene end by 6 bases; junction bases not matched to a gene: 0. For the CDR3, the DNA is TGTGCCAGCAGCCAAGGGACAGGGGATGAAAAACTGTTTTTT. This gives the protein CASSQGTGDEKLFF.